The 21 T cell receptor beta chains below come from one sample, sequenced in a study of T cells after yellow fever vaccination. TCRdb re-called the 5' RACE reads through MiXCR, storing one row per CDR3 protein. The repertoire holds 120,000 or so distinct CDR3 sequences, with roughly 10% as singletons. The sequenced sample was CD8+ T cells sorted from PBMCs, obtained on the day of the yellow fever booster vaccination. All receptors derive from a man younger than 35 who received the YFV17D yellow fever vaccine.

This clonotype was seen more than once but under ten times. The genes are TRBV29-1 and TRBJ2-7, with a possible D match to TRBD2 (7 bases). The CDR3 is 13 residues long. V was cut by 4 bases and J by 2 bases, with 12 bases left in between. From germline, CDR1 is SQVTM and CDR2 ANQGSEA. CDR3 coding DNA: TGCAGCGTTGGGGAGGGGGTTGCCTACGAGCAGTACTTC. Translation: CSVGEGVAYEQYF.

The genes are TRBV7-8 and TRBJ2-5; TRBD1 is a possible D gene (6 bases). Looked up from germline, CDR1 is SGHVS and CDR2 is FQNEAQ. V was clipped by 2 bases and J by 5 bases, with 21 bases between them. The length of the CDR3 is 17 residues. The CDR3 nucleotides are TGTGCCAGCAGCTTAATAGTAGGTCAGGGACAAATCGAGACCCAGTACTTC. Amino acids: CASSLIVGQGQIETQYF.

This chain joins TRBV4-1 and TRBJ1-5; D unresolved. Trimming left V 1 base short and J 4 bases short, with 11 bases between. The CDR3 consists of 15 residues. Germline CDR1 MGHRA, CDR2 YSYEKL. The chain's CDR3 is CASSQVWVGNQPQHF. CDR3 coding DNA: TGCGCCAGCAGCCAAGTTTGGGTGGGTAATCAGCCCCAGCATTTT.

The chain is built from TRBV12-3 or TRBV12-4 and TRBJ1-5; D call uncertain. This CDR3 contains 13 residues. V was trimmed by 5 bases and J by 5 bases, leaving 10 bases between them. The CDR3, as DNA: TGTGCCAGCAGTCTTGATGGAGATCAGCCCCAGCATTTT. It translates to CASSLDGDQPQHF.

Remarks on this clonotype: At one end the junction does not follow the germline gene, possibly because of a read error. The chain carries TRBV7-9 and TRBJ2-7; the D is unclear. This CDR3 contains 12 residues. CDR1 and CDR2 (germline): SEHNR, FQNEAQ (reference sequence). The CDR3 bases are TGTGCCAGCAGCGAGTGGACCTATGAGCAGTACTTC. This sequence encodes CASSEWTYEQYF.

The chain combines TRBV12-3 or TRBV12-4 with TRBJ2-3; D gene unclear. The CDR3 is 13 amino acids. Trimming stripped 5 bases from V and 5 bases from J, with 11 bases between. The CDR3 spells CASSDGWGDTQYF. The DNA for the CDR3 is TGTGCCAGCAGTGACGGGTGGGGAGATACGCAGTATTTT.

This clonotype appeared many times. V is TRBV7-6 and J is TRBJ2-1, with 9 bases aligning to TRBD2. V lost 5 bases and J lost 7; bases outside the gene matches: 6. The CDR3 totals 14 residues. In germline, CDR1 is SGHVS, CDR2 FNYEAQ. The CDR3 spells CASSGTSPANEQFF. Here the CDR3 DNA reads TGTGCCAGCAGCGGGACTAGCCCCGCGAATGAGCAGTTCTTC.

There are many counts of this clonotype. The chain joins TRBV30 to TRBJ1-1, with D possibly being TRBD1 (5 bases). CDR3 length: 11 residues. Germline V gives CDR1 GTSNPN, CDR2 SVGIG (reference sequence). Trimming cost V 5 bases and J 7 bases, with 11 bases left between them. This chain's CDR3 is CAWGAGGEAFF. The CDR3 DNA reads as TGTGCCTGGGGAGCGGGGGGTGAAGCTTTCTTT.

In its sample, this clonotype was seen a few times. The rearrangement joins TRBV4-3 to TRBJ2-5; the match to TRBD2 covers 9 bases. Trimming removed 5 bases from V and 4 bases from J; junction bases left unmatched: 8. Germline V lookup: CDR1 LGHNA, CDR2 YSLEER. CDR3 length: 15 residues. This CDR3 is CASSFSSGERETQYF. The CDR3 DNA sequence: TGCGCCAGCAGCTTTTCTAGCGGGGAGCGAGAGACCCAGTACTTC.

This clonotype was detected ten times or more. The J gene is TRBJ1-1, the V gene TRBV7-9; D perhaps matches TRBD1 (5 bases). The CDR3 totals 15 residues. V lost 7 bases, J lost 0 bases, and 15 bases lay in between. The germline gives CDR1 SEHNR, CDR2 FQNEAQ (reference sequence). The CDR3 reads CASTLSGHLNTEAFF. The CDR3 region has the DNA TGTGCCAGCACCCTATCGGGGCATCTGAACACTGAAGCTTTCTTT.

The chain recombines TRBV9 with TRBJ2-5; D is unresolved. The germline V gene has CDR1 SGDLS and CDR2 YYNGEE. V was shortened by 3 bases and J by 7 bases, with 7 bases between the two germline ends. There are 11 residues in the CDR3. The CDR3 here is CASSGGWTQYF. The DNA of the CDR3 is TGTGCCAGCAGCGGTGGTTGGACCCAGTACTTC.

This clonotype was counted many times. The J gene is TRBJ2-5, the V gene TRBV20-1, with a tentative D call TRBD2 (5 bases). The CDR3 runs 16 residues. Germline values: CDR1 DFQATT, CDR2 SNEGSKA (reference sequence). The germline V and J ends were trimmed by 0 bases and 5 bases, with 19 bases remaining between them. This chain's CDR3 is CSARDGRALGGETQYF. CDR3 bases: TGCAGTGCTAGAGACGGGCGGGCTTTAGGTGGCGAGACCCAGTACTTC.

This clonotype came up many times. This chain connects TRBV5-1 to TRBJ2-5; D possibly corresponds to TRBD1 (6 bases). This CDR3 spans 13 amino acids. Trimming took 6 bases from V and 5 from J, leaving 14 bases between them. CDR1 is SGHRS and CDR2 is YFSETQ in the germline V gene. The CDR3 loop is CASKGETQETQYF. DNA for the CDR3: TGCGCCAGCAAGGGGGAGACTCAGGAGACCCAGTACTTC.

The chain employs TRBV7-8 and TRBJ1-5, with TRBD1 identical over 7 bases. The CDR3 has 18 amino acids. Germline V lookup: CDR1 SGHVS, CDR2 FQNEAQ. J was trimmed by 2 bases and V by 1 base; bases with no gene match: 11. This chain's CDR3 is CASSLDLGTGDGNQPQHF. DNA of the CDR3: TGTGCCAGCAGCTTAGACTTGGGCACAGGGGACGGCAATCAGCCCCAGCATTTT. Using reference TRBV7-8 and TRBJ1-5 for the parts outside the CDR3, the full variable domain is GAGVSQSPRYKVAKRGQDVALRCDPISGHVSLFWYQQALGQGPEFLTYFQNEAQLDKSGLPSDRFFAERPEGSVSTLKIQRTQQEDSAVYLCASSLDLGTGDGNQPQHFGDGTRLSIL.

Only a few counts were recorded for this clonotype. In nucleotides, the CDR3 is TGCGCCAGCAGCCAAAGACAGGGCAGCAATCAGCCCCAGCATTTT. Protein: CASSQRQGSNQPQHF. V usage is TRBV4-1 and J usage is TRBJ1-5; 7 bases are a match to TRBD1. CDR3 length: 15 residues. Germline loops: CDR1 MGHRA, CDR2 YSYEKL. V shed 2 bases and J 1 base; nucleotides not matched to a gene: 2.

This clonotype showed up many times. This chain uses TRBV6-1 with TRBJ1-5; weak D call: TRBD1 (5 bases). The V gene lost 3 bases and the J gene lost 2 bases, with 11 bases spanning the gap. The germline gives CDR1 MNHNS, CDR2 SASEGT. This CDR3 has 15 residues. This chain's CDR3 is CASSDGEGGNQPQHF. In nucleotides, the CDR3 is TGTGCCAGCAGTGATGGGGAAGGGGGCAATCAGCCCCAGCATTTT.

The rearrangement joins TRBV12-3 or TRBV12-4 to TRBJ2-1; D is perhaps TRBD1 or TRBD2 (5 bases each). V shed 3 bases and J shed 6 bases, with 15 bases lying between them. The CDR3 covers 15 residues. CDR3 sequence (DNA): TGTGCCAGCAGTTTCGGATTCGCAGGGAGCAATGAGCAGTTCTTC. It codes for CASSFGFAGSNEQFF.

This clonotype occurred a few times. V usage is TRBV15 and J usage is TRBJ2-2, with 8 bases fitting TRBD1. CDR1 is LNHNV, CDR2 YYDKDF, per germline (reference sequence). The CDR3 sequence is 18 residues long. The V gene end was trimmed by 3 bases and the J gene end by 3 bases; junction bases not matched to a gene: 12. The CDR3 loop is CATSSPRARGPDTGELFF. In DNA form, the CDR3 reads TGTGCCACCAGCAGCCCCCGGGCCAGGGGGCCCGACACCGGGGAGCTGTTTTTT.

This clonotype has a handful of counts. This chain uses TRBV6-5 with TRBJ1-6; D ambiguous. The CDR3 extends over 16 amino acids. V shed 0 bases and J shed 4 bases, with 10 bases lying between them. Germline CDR1 is MNHEY and CDR2 is SVGAGI. Written as DNA, the CDR3 is TGTGCCAGCAGTTACTCGGCTTCGGAGTATAATTCACCCCTCCACTTT. It specifies CASSYSASEYNSPLHF.

The sample holds many counts of this clonotype. The gene calls are TRBV3-1 and TRBJ2-1, with D hard to call. Deletions cut 1 base from V and 0 bases from J, with 7 bases between. Germline V gene sequence: CDR1 LGHDT, CDR2 YNNKEL (reference sequence). The CDR3 has 15 residues. DNA for the CDR3: TGTGCCAGCAGCCAAGTGTCCAGCTCCTACAATGAGCAGTTCTTC. It codes for CASSQVSSSYNEQFF.

This rearrangement joins TRBV7-9 to TRBJ2-5; D call uncertain. V shed 0 bases and J shed 0 bases, with 5 bases lying between them. Per germline, CDR1 SEHNR and CDR2 FQNEAQ (reference sequence). The CDR3 is 14 residues long. CDR3 amino acids: CASSLATDQETQYF. The CDR3, as DNA: TGTGCCAGCAGCTTAGCTACAGACCAAGAGACCCAGTACTTC.